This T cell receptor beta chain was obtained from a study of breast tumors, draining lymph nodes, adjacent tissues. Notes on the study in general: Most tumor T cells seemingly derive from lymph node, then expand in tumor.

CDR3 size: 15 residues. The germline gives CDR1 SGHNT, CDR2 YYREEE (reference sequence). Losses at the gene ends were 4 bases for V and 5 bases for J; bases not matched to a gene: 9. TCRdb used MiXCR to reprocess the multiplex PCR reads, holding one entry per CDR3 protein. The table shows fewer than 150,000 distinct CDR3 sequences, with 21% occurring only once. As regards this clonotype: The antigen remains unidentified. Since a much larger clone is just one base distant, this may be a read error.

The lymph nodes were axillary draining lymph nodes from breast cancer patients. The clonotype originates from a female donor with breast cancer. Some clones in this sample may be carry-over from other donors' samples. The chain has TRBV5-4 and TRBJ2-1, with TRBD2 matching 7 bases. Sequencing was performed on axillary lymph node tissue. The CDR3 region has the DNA TGTGCCAGCAGCCCGGGGGGACCCGGAGACAATGAGCAGTTCTTC. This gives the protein CASSPGGPGDNEQFF. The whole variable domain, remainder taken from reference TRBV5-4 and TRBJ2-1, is ETGVTQSPTHLIKTRGQQVTLRCSSQSGHNTVSWYQQALGQGPQFIFQYYREEENGRGNFPPRFSGLQFPNYSSELNVNALELDDSALYLCASSPGGPGDNEQFFGPGTRLTVL.